The clone carrying this T cell receptor (beta chain) was seen repeatedly, ten times or more. Its specificity is unknown. TCRdb reprocessed the RT-PCR reads with MiXCR, giving one entry per CDR3 protein. The table has about 570,000 distinct CDR3 sequences, about 10% seen once; the top ten hold around 9.6%. This sample was included in a study of response to subunit inactivated influenza vaccine. Whole-study findings and limits: Authors suggested each seasonal flu vaccination may recruit only limited numbers of new T cells.

V lost 2 bases to trimming and J lost 2 bases, with 25 bases between them. CDR3 size: 19 residues. Looked up from germline, CDR1 is SGHRS and CDR2 is YFSETQ. The sample in question was PBMCs from blood, obtained on the day of vaccination. This sequence joins TRBV5-1 and TRBJ1-2, with D possibly TRBD1 on 5 matching bases. The sequence came from a man between 50 and 59 years old who received an inactivated influenza vaccine. CDR3 sequence reads: CASSFGFFNPGRTNYGYTF. The CDR3 DNA is TGCGCCAGCAGCTTTGGCTTCTTTAACCCAGGACGGACAAACTATGGCTACACCTTC.